This is a list of T cell receptor beta chains from one sample in a study of T cell responses to AZD1222 COVID-19 vaccine. TCRdb keeps only in-frame clones here, not all; method: immunoSEQ multiplex PCR. This sample has 150,000 to 200,000 clones, with around 88% found just once. The starting material was peripheral blood, obtained on day 0 of AZD1222 vaccination. The source of these receptors is an adult in good health. Both conserved end residues are part of each CDR3. The D gene is left open where the match is weak. Not all rows give a size; the values are once, few, many and, for expanded clones, a class.

size	V	J	D	CDR3	DNA
.	TRBV11-2	TRBJ1-1	.	CASRAGNDRTEAFF	TGTGCCAGCAGAGCGGGCAACGACCGGACTGAAGCTTTCTTT
.	TRBV7-8	TRBJ2-1	.	CASSPGPGVYDNEQFF	TGTGCCAGCAGTCCTGGCCCGGGAGTTTATGACAATGAGCAGTTCTTC
many	TRBV7-9	TRBJ1-5	.	CASSLGSGQPQHF	TGTGCCAGCAGCTTAGGGTCGGGTCAGCCCCAGCATTTT
.	TRBV24-1	TRBJ1-4	TRBD1	CATSDFSDRGPRLFF	TGTGCCACCAGTGATTTCTCAGACAGGGGGCCTCGACTGTTTTTT
.	TRBV19	TRBJ1-2	.	CASSDRTPEGYTF	TGTGCCAGTAGTGACCGGACTCCGGAAGGCTACACCTTC
.	TRBV6-5	TRBJ1-5	.	CASSGHYSNQPQHF	TGTGCCAGCAGCGGACACTATAGCAATCAGCCCCAGCATTTT
.	TRBV6-2/TRBV6-3	TRBJ1-1	.	CASSPQGTEAFF	TGTGCCAGCAGCCCCCAAGGGACTGAAGCTTTCTTT
.	TRBV4-2	TRBJ2-7	.	CASSQDPRGARYEQYF	TGTGCCAGCAGCCAAGATCCTCGGGGGGCGCGATACGAGCAGTACTTC
.	TRBV7-2	TRBJ1-6	TRBD1	CASSFPGQGHYNSPLHF	TGTGCCAGCAGCTTTCCGGGACAGGGGCACTATAATTCACCCCTCCACTTT
.	TRBV5-1	TRBJ2-2	.	CASRPGTAVSGELFF	TGCGCCAGCAGACCTGGGACGGCTGTTTCCGGGGAGCTGTTTTTT
.	TRBV5-6	TRBJ2-7	.	CASSLAGGDYEQYF	TGTGCCAGCAGCTTGGCGGGCGGAGACTACGAGCAGTACTTC
once	TRBV27	TRBJ1-1	.	CASRPRTGYTEAFF	TGTGCCAGCAGGCCTCGCACGGGCTACACTGAAGCTTTCTTT
.	TRBV5-4	TRBJ1-4	.	CASRGQYNEKLFF	TGTGCCAGCAGAGGACAGTACAATGAAAAACTGTTTTTT
.	TRBV6-5	TRBJ2-7	.	CASGQGPSYEQYF	TGTGCCAGCGGGCAGGGGCCATCCTACGAGCAGTACTTC
.	TRBV7-8	TRBJ1-2	.	CASNTEGRLNYGYTF	TGTGCCAGCAACACAGAGGGCAGACTTAACTATGGCTACACCTTC
.	TRBV3-1/TRBV3-2	TRBJ1-4	.	CASSPFPRDSREKLFF	TGTGCCAGCAGCCCCTTCCCCCGAGACAGCCGGGAAAAACTGTTTTTT
.	TRBV7-2	TRBJ2-2	TRBD1	CASSSDRGSTGELFF	TGTGCCAGCAGCTCAGACAGGGGGAGCACCGGGGAGCTGTTTTTT
.	TRBV11-2	TRBJ1-2	.	CASSLGAAPNYGYTF	TGTGCCAGCAGCTTAGGGGCAGCGCCAAACTATGGCTACACCTTC
.	TRBV4-1	TRBJ2-7	TRBD1	CASSQGQGIYEQYF	TGCGCCAGCAGCCAGGGACAGGGAATCTACGAGCAGTACTTC
.	TRBV28	TRBJ1-5	.	CASTVWRAQPQHF	TGTGCCAGCACCGTTTGGCGCGCCCAGCCCCAGCATTTT
once	TRBV6-4	TRBJ2-1	TRBD2	CASSDALGGAQFF	TGTGCCAGCAGTGACGCCCTGGGAGGGGCCCAGTTCTTC
.	TRBV19	TRBJ1-6	.	CASSINGNSPLHF	TGTGCCAGTAGTATCAACGGGAATTCACCCCTCCACTTT
.	TRBV6-5	TRBJ1-1	.	CASSDSGLMNTEAFF	TGTGCCAGCAGTGACTCAGGACTGATGAACACTGAAGCTTTCTTT
.	TRBV21-1	TRBJ1-1	.	CASSMGRGKGTKNTEAFF	TGTGCCAGCAGCATGGGGAGGGGTAAGGGGACGAAAAACACTGAAGCTTTCTTT
.	TRBV30	TRBJ1-4	TRBD1	CAWSAGTGEEKLFF	TGTGCCTGGAGCGCCGGGACAGGCGAAGAAAAACTGTTTTTT
.	TRBV19	TRBJ1-1	.	CASSPGTGSAEAFF	TGTGCCAGTAGTCCAGGGACCGGCAGCGCTGAAGCTTTCTTT
.	TRBV28	TRBJ1-6	.	CASSGGSPLHF	TGTGCCAGCAGCGGGGGATCACCCCTCCACTTT
.	TRBV27	TRBJ1-6	.	CASSLGDRSSYNSPLHF	TGTGCCAGCAGTTTAGGAGACAGGAGCTCCTATAATTCACCCCTCCACTTT
.	TRBV3-1/TRBV3-2	TRBJ1-2	.	CASSQGSVDGYTF	TGTGCCAGCAGCCAAGGTTCGGTAGATGGCTACACCTTC
.	TRBV7-9	TRBJ1-2	TRBD1	CASSLALGQGASGYTF	TGTGCCAGCAGCTTAGCCCTGGGACAGGGGGCAAGTGGCTACACCTTC
.	TRBV11-2	TRBJ1-4	.	CASSLVRERGLFF	TGTGCCAGCAGCTTAGTAAGAGAGCGGGGTCTGTTTTTT
.	TRBV21-1	TRBJ2-3	.	CASSKVGSAARTGVTDTQYF	TGTGCCAGCAGCAAAGTAGGGTCCGCAGCGCGGACAGGGGTAACAGATACGCAGTATTTT